This T cell receptor beta chain was sequenced for a study of T-cell reconstitution after alpha-beta-depleted transplantation in children. Molecular barcoding with unique molecular identifiers was used for the TCRbeta library. In TCRdb, the PCR reads were re-called with MiXCR into one record per CDR3 protein. The sample carries some 500,000 distinct CDR3 sequences, 18% recorded once. The CDR3 runs 14 residues. Trimming removed 4 bases at V and 0 bases at J, with 9 bases between. Germline-derived CDR1 and CDR2 are SEHNR and FQNEAQ (reference sequence). This sequence was found in a human donor who donated a stem cell graft to a child with acute lymphoblastic leukemia. V is TRBV7-9 and J is TRBJ1-1, with D hard to call. The specimen comprised PBMCs from the stem cell graft donor, sampled from the stem cell graft. The CDR3 sequence: CASSSNSLNTEAFF. DNA for the CDR3: TGTGCCAGCAGCTCAAACTCATTGAACACTGAAGCTTTCTTT.